This T cell receptor beta chain was captured by sequencing in a study of blood T cell repertoires in COVID-19. Across the study: Samples came from the United States, Italy and Spain, spanning acute and convalescent COVID-19.

Trimming left V 8 bases short and J 1 base short, with 15 bases between. The length of the CDR3 is 15 residues. Germline V gene data show CDR1 as MDHEN and CDR2 as SYDVKM. TCRdb's table, derived via immunoSEQ multiplex PCR, lists solely in-frame clones and lacks some. The sample shows about 110,000 clones, about 90% of them seen only once. The chain couples TRBV28 to TRBJ1-5; D is unclear. What was sequenced was peripheral blood. The receptor's source is a woman in her forties or fifties with active or convalescent COVID-19. The CDR3 here is CASCRLRASNQPQHF. The CDR3 DNA sequence: TGTGCCAGCTGTCGTTTGAGAGCGAGCAATCAGCCCCAGCATTTT.